A selection of T cell receptor beta chains follows, all from one sample in a study of tumor-infiltrating lymphocytes in primary liver carcinoma. TCRdb re-derived calls from the multiplex PCR reads in MiXCR, one entry per CDR3 protein. The sample records approximately 80,000 distinct CDR3 sequences, 69% being singletons. The sample consisted of tumor-adjacent normal liver tissue. The origin of the receptors is a middle-aged man with primary liver carcinoma and hepatitis B virus infection. The CDR3 runs from the conserved cysteine through the conserved F or W. Each record gives: D gene, clone size, V gene, J gene, CDR3 DNA, CDR3 protein. A D gene is named only where the DNA matches it firmly. Where a row states a size, it is once, few, many or the class of an expanded clone; other rows omit it.

TRBD2	.	TRBV12-3/TRBV12-4	TRBJ2-1	TGTGCCAGTAAAAGCGGCTTGGCGGGAGGACCATTTTTTTACAATGAGCAGTTCTTC	CASKSGLAGGPFFYNEQFF
.	.	TRBV6-1	TRBJ1-1	TGTGCCAGCAGCGCGACTCGACCAGGACGGGGCACTGAAGCTTTCTTT	CASSATRPGRGTEAFF
TRBD1	many	TRBV28	TRBJ1-2	TGTGCCAGCACGGGACAGGGGGCTAACTATGGCTACACCTTC	CASTGQGANYGYTF
.	many	TRBV10-3	TRBJ2-1	TGTGCCATCAGCAGCCCAGGGAACAATGAGCAGTTCTTC	CAISSPGNNEQFF
.	.	TRBV6-1	TRBJ1-5	TGTGCCAGCAGTGAGGCCCGGGGGATCCAGAATCAGCCCCAGCATTTT	CASSEARGIQNQPQHF
TRBD1	once	TRBV5-4	TRBJ2-6	TGTGCTAGCAGCTTGGGCCAGGGGGATTTTTCTGAGGCCAACGTCCTGACTTTC	CASSLGQGDFSEANVLTF
TRBD1	.	TRBV6-6	TRBJ1-5	TGTGCCGGCAGCCTAAACAGGGGGCGTAGCAATCAGCCCCAGCATTTT	CAGSLNRGRSNQPQHF
.	.	TRBV5-1	TRBJ2-6	TGCGCCAGCACGGACAGTCGTCCCCCTGGGGACAACGTCCTGACTTTC	CASTDSRPPGDNVLTF
.	.	TRBV11-2	TRBJ2-5	TGTGCTAGCAATTTGGCGAGGCTAGCCCTGGGAAAAAAAGAGACCCAGTACTTC	CASNLARLALGKKETQYF
.	.	TRBV29-1	TRBJ2-1	TGCAACGTCGCCACACTTCGGCCCTGGTCCCGTCAAGTGCAGTTCTTC	CNVATLRPWSRQVQFF
.	many	TRBV11-1	TRBJ2-7	TGTGCCAGCAGCTTAGACCGCGGGGCCGAGCAGTACTTC	CASSLDRGAEQYF
.	.	TRBV29-1	TRBJ2-3	TGCAGCGCTTCCGACAACACAGATATGCAGTATTTT	CSASDNTDMQYF
.	.	TRBV12-3/TRBV12-4	TRBJ2-7	TGTGTCAGCAGTTTAGCGACAGGTATCTATGAGCAGTACTTC	CVSSLATGIYEQYF
.	few	TRBV5-1	TRBJ1-2	TGCGCCAGCAGCTTGGAGCAGGGTACTAACTATGGCTACACCTTC	CASSLEQGTNYGYTF
TRBD2	many	TRBV4-2	TRBJ2-5	TGTGCCAGCAGCCCCAGTTGGACTAGCCTAGCGGCCTTTGGAGAGACCCAGTACTTC	CASSPSWTSLAAFGETQYF
.	.	TRBV6-5	TRBJ1-3	TGTGCCAGTAGTTCACCAGCCACCACCATATATTTT	CASSSPATTIYF